The entry below describes one T cell receptor (beta chain). No antigen is known for it. This specimen belongs to a study of cytomegalovirus exposure and HLA in healthy donors. CDR3 length: 13 residues. Germline values: CDR1 SGHVS, CDR2 FNYEAQ. Trimming left V 2 bases short and J 5 bases short, with 9 bases between. General observations from the study: With further analysis later on, most CMV-associated TCR beta chains appeared HLA-restricted.

With 60 Vbeta and 13 Jbeta primers, the PCR was carried out. Measured with immunoSEQ multiplex PCR; TCRdb has only the in-frame clones, and not every one. The table lists fewer than 70,000 clones, less than 75% of them singletons, with 10% to 11% in the top ten. The source of this sequence is a woman aged 25 to 39 in good health and CMV-seronegative. Material: PBMCs. V and J are TRBV7-6 and TRBJ1-1; the D gene is possibly TRBD1 (5 bases). The CDR3 protein is CASSLSRGTEAFF. The CDR3 DNA follows: TGTGCCAGCAGCTTATCAAGGGGTACTGAAGCTTTCTTT.